The 19 T cell receptor beta chains presented below share a single source sample, sequenced in a study of T cell responses to AZD1222 COVID-19 vaccine. TCRdb's table, derived via immunoSEQ multiplex PCR, lists solely in-frame clones and lacks some. Of 120,000 or so clones in the sample, roughly 86% were seen once. The material sequenced was peripheral blood, taken on day 0 of AZD1222 vaccination. Every receptor here comes from an adult in good health.

The genes are TRBV2 and TRBJ1-2; weak D call: TRBD1 (6 bases). Trimming took off 7 bases at V and 8 bases at J, with 17 bases between the two ends. CDR3 length: 13 amino acids. CDR1 and CDR2 (germline): SNHLY, FYNNEI. In DNA form, the CDR3 reads TGTGCCAGCACTTCAGGACAGAGGGCGGGCTACACCTTC. Translated, it gives CASTSGQRAGYTF.

V and J are TRBV7-3 and TRBJ1-1, with D possibly matching TRBD1 (5 bases). The CDR3 is 13 residues long. V lost 4 bases to trimming and J lost 4 bases, with 10 bases between them. CDR1 and CDR2 (germline): SGHTA, FQGTGA. Here the CDR3 reads CASSSTRGTEAFF. DNA of the CDR3: TGTGCCAGCAGCTCAACTAGGGGCACTGAAGCTTTCTTT.

The rearrangement joins TRBV5-6 to TRBJ1-2, with a weak D call TRBD1 (5 bases). Trimming removed 4 bases at V and 3 bases at J, with 13 bases between. In germline, CDR1 is SGHDT, CDR2 YYEEEE. The CDR3 is made up of 14 amino acids. In nucleotides, the CDR3 is TGTGCCAGCAGCACCGGGACCGTATACTATGGCTACACCTTC. Translation: CASSTGTVYYGYTF.

The chain employs TRBV6-5 and TRBJ2-3, with a tentative D call TRBD1 (6 bases). CDR3 length: 14 residues. Deletions cut 7 bases from V and 1 base from J, with 12 bases between. Germline lookup yields CDR1 MNHEY and CDR2 SVGAGI. CDR3 bases: TGTGCCAGCATCGGAGGACAGCGCACAGATACGCAGTATTTT. It yields the protein CASIGGQRTDTQYF.

This rearrangement joins TRBV27 to TRBJ1-5; D may be TRBD1 (6 bases). The CDR3 is made up of 15 amino acids. V lost 6 bases, J lost 2 bases, and 14 bases lay in between. Per germline, CDR1 MNHEY and CDR2 SMNVEV (reference sequence). The CDR3 DNA is TGTGCCAGCAGGCCGGGGGCTCTAGGCAATCAGCCCCAGCATTTT. Translating it yields CASRPGALGNQPQHF.

Only one count was recorded for this clone. This sequence joins TRBV18 and TRBJ2-7; 7 positions agree with TRBD2. Germline CDR1 is KGHSH and CDR2 is LQKENI. V trimming: 8 bases; J trimming: 6 bases; junction bases outside the gene matches: 10. The CDR3 totals 13 residues. CDR3 in DNA: TGTGCCAGCGCGATAGCGGGCCAGGCCGAGCAGTACTTC. Translating gives CASAIAGQAEQYF.

This clone was found once. This chain joins TRBV11-2 and TRBJ1-1; D gene unclear. Germline lookup yields CDR1 SGHAT and CDR2 FQNNGV. CDR3 size: 13 residues. Trimming stripped 5 bases from V and 5 bases from J, with 12 bases between. This CDR3 is CASSGGRGTEAFF. The CDR3 coding sequence is TGTGCCAGCAGCGGAGGCCGTGGGACTGAAGCTTTCTTT.

The chain employs TRBV27 and TRBJ2-7; 9 positions agree with TRBD2. CDR3 size: 15 residues. CDR1 is MNHEY and CDR2 is SMNVEV in the germline V gene (reference sequence). V lost 3 bases, J lost 7 bases, and 10 bases stayed unmatched. CDR3 DNA: TGTGCCAGCAGTTTTTACGGCGGGGGGGCCGGGGAGCAGTACTTC. The encoded protein is CASSFYGGGAGEQYF.

The chain combines TRBV4-3 with TRBJ2-1; D unresolved. Germline values: CDR1 LGHNA, CDR2 YSLEER. CDR3 length: 19 residues. With 1 base removed from V and 2 bases from J, the gap between germline ends came to 21 bases. In DNA, the CDR3 is TGCGCCAGCAGCCAAGTGGGTCCGGGCCCGGAGCTAACCTACAATGAGCAGTTCTTC. It translates to CASSQVGPGPELTYNEQFF.

This chain uses TRBV7-2 with TRBJ1-5; possibly TRBD1 for D (5 bases). CDR3 size: 13 residues. Per the germline V gene, CDR1 is SGHTA and CDR2 is FQGNSA. The V end lost 6 bases, the J end lost 4 bases, and 10 bases lay between the germline ends. The CDR3 protein is CASRQGFNQPQHF. DNA for the CDR3: TGTGCCAGCAGGCAGGGTTTTAATCAGCCCCAGCATTTT. Complete variable domain (other parts from reference TRBV7-2 and TRBJ1-5): GAGVSQSPSNKVTEKGKDVELRCDPISGHTALYWYRQSLGQGLEFLIYFQGNSAPDKSGLPSDRFSAERTGGSVSTLTIQRTQQEDSAVYLCASRQGFNQPQHFGDGTRLSIL.

The chain links TRBV27 to TRBJ1-1; 9 nucleotides line up with TRBD1. Germline V lookup: CDR1 MNHEY, CDR2 SMNVEV (reference sequence). Losses at the gene ends were 6 bases for V and 5 bases for J; bases not matched to a gene: 10. The CDR3 runs to 15 residues. CDR3 bases: TGTGCCAGCAGGACAGGGGGAGTGGAGAATACTGAAGCTTTCTTT. Amino acid sequence: CASRTGGVENTEAFF.

The chain uses TRBV6-5 and TRBJ2-7, with D possibly called TRBD1 or TRBD2 (5 bases each). This CDR3 is 14 amino acids long. The V gene lost 11 bases and the J gene lost 0 bases, with 17 bases spanning the gap. The germline CDR1 and CDR2 sequences are MNHEY and SVGAGI. CDR3 DNA: TGTGCCGCCGCAGCTCTCGGGGCCTCCTACGAGCAGTACTTC. Protein product: CAAAALGASYEQYF.

The chain uses TRBV3-1 (or the pseudogene TRBV3-2) and TRBJ2-4, with 7 bases lining up with TRBD1. V gave up 0 bases and J gave up 0 bases; unmatched junction bases: 2. The CDR3 loop spans 16 amino acids. The germline gives CDR1 LGHDT, CDR2 YNNKEL (reference sequence). CDR3 in amino acids: CASSQEGGLAKNIQYF. CDR3 DNA sequence: TGTGCCAGCAGCCAAGAAGGGGGCCTAGCCAAAAACATTCAGTACTTC.

The chain carries TRBV7-2 and TRBJ2-3; D uncertain. Per the germline V gene, CDR1 is SGHTA and CDR2 is FQGNSA. The CDR3 sequence is 13 residues long. V gave up 2 bases and J gave up 1 base, with 4 bases separating them. CDR3 sequence (DNA): TGTGCCAGCAGCTTACCCGGCACAGATACGCAGTATTTT. This gives the protein CASSLPGTDTQYF.

CDR3 residues: CSASSATNEKLFF. Here the CDR3 DNA reads TGCAGTGCTAGTTCTGCAACTAATGAAAAACTGTTTTTT. V gene TRBV20-1 combines with J gene TRBJ1-4, with D hard to call. CDR3 length: 13 amino acids. Germline V gene lookup returns CDR1 DFQATT and CDR2 SNEGSKA (reference sequence). The V gene lost 3 bases and the J gene lost 0 bases, with 5 bases spanning the gap.

V gene TRBV7-2 combines with J gene TRBJ2-7, with 7 positions matching TRBD1. The V and J ends lost 5 bases and 2 bases, in that order; junction bases with no gene match: 6. The CDR3 consists of 14 residues. Germline V gene lookup returns CDR1 SGHTA and CDR2 FQGNSA. The CDR3 bases are TGTGCCAGCAGCCCGCAACAGGGGACCTACGAGCAGTACTTC. It specifies CASSPQQGTYEQYF.

J is TRBJ1-2 and V is TRBV4-3; 9 positions agree with TRBD1. From germline, CDR1 is LGHNA and CDR2 YSLEER. V shed 2 bases, J shed 4 bases, and the junction held 8 bases outside the gene matches. The CDR3 runs 16 residues. The CDR3: CASSQKTGGMGYGYTF. CDR3 DNA sequence: TGCGCCAGCAGCCAAAAGACAGGGGGTATGGGCTATGGCTACACCTTC.

DNA of the CDR3: TGTGCCAGCAGCTGGCGGGAACTGGCCGGGGAGCTGTTTTTT. This sequence encodes CASSWRELAGELFF. The chain joins TRBV7-2 to TRBJ2-2; TRBD2 might be the D (6 bases). The germline CDR1 and CDR2 sequences are SGHTA and FQGNSA. Trimming cost V 4 bases and J 6 bases, with 12 bases left between them. The CDR3 consists of 14 residues.

The gene calls are TRBV28 and TRBJ1-1; no clear D gene. There are 12 residues in the CDR3. Trimming pared 5 bases from V and 4 bases from J, leaving 8 bases between. The V gene's germline CDR1 is MDHEN and CDR2 SYDVKM. CDR3 residues: CASSPGFTEAFF. The CDR3 nucleotides are TGTGCCAGCAGTCCGGGATTCACTGAAGCTTTCTTT.